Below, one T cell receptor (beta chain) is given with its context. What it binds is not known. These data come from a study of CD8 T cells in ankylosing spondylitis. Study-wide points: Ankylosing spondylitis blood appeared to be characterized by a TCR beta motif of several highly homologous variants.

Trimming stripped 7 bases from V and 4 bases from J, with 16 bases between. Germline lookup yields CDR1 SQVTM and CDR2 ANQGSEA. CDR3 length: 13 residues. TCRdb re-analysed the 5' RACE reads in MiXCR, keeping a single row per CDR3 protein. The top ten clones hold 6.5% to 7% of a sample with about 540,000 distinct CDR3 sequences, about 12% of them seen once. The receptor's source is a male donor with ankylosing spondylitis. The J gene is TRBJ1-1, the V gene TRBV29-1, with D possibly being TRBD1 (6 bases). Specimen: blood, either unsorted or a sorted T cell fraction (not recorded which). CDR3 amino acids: CSAGPRGGTEAFF. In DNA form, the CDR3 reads TGCAGCGCTGGGCCCAGGGGAGGCACTGAAGCTTTCTTT.